These 27 T cell receptor beta chains came from one sample sequenced in a study of cytomegalovirus exposure and HLA in healthy donors. 60 Vbeta and 13 Jbeta primers were used in PCR. Clones were sequenced by immunoSEQ multiplex PCR, and TCRdb holds only the in-frame ones, with some missing. This sample has some 120,000 clones, with 81% found just once. The sequenced sample was PBMCs. Receptors were obtained from a young woman in good health and CMV-seronegative.

The genes are TRBV7-3 and TRBJ2-3; D not certain. V dropped 0 bases and J dropped 4 bases, with 11 bases sitting between them. Germline V CDR1 and CDR2: SGHTA, FQGTGA. The CDR3 spans 15 residues. Written as DNA, the CDR3 is TGTGCCAGCAGCTTAACGTCGAGTTCTGCAGATACGCAGTATTTT. Translated: CASSLTSSSADTQYF. Full variable domain (outside the CDR3, taken from reference TRBV7-3 and TRBJ2-3): GAGVSQTPSNKVTEKGKYVELRCDPISGHTALYWYRQSLGQGPEFLIYFQGTGAADDSGLPNDRFFAVRPEGSVSTLKIQRTERGDSAVYLCASSLTSSSADTQYFGPGTRLTVL.

The V call is TRBV6-5, the J call TRBJ2-7; possibly TRBD2 for D (6 bases). CDR1 is MNHEY, CDR2 SVGAGI, per germline. This CDR3 contains 15 residues. Trimming removed 6 bases at V and 0 bases at J, with 15 bases between. The CDR3 bases are TGTGCCAGCAGCCAGCCGGGACTGAGCTCCTACGAGCAGTACTTC. Amino acids: CASSQPGLSSYEQYF.

The J gene is TRBJ2-2, the V gene TRBV27; the D is unclear. Germline loops: CDR1 MNHEY, CDR2 SMNVEV (reference sequence). The CDR3 runs to 13 residues. V gave up 4 bases and J gave up 2 bases, with 5 bases separating them. The CDR3: CASSSYNTGELFF. In DNA form, the CDR3 reads TGTGCCAGCAGTTCCTACAACACCGGGGAGCTGTTTTTT.

J is TRBJ2-7 and V is TRBV6-1; D is possibly TRBD1 (6 bases). This CDR3 comprises 12 residues. Germline-derived CDR1 and CDR2 are MNHNS and SASEGT. Trimming took off 8 bases at V and 3 bases at J, with 11 bases between the two ends. The CDR3 reads CASLTQGYEQYF. CDR3 DNA sequence: TGTGCCAGCCTCACACAGGGCTACGAGCAGTACTTC.

This clone is a singleton in its sample. The rearrangement joins TRBV6-5 to TRBJ2-5; D is ambiguous. The DNA end is a closer match to TRBJ2-7, so the J assignment may be wrong. The germline V gene encodes CDR1 MNHEY and CDR2 SVGAGI. This CDR3 is 15 amino acids long. The CDR3 loop reads CASRLTEVSHYEQYF. For the CDR3, the DNA is TGTGCCAGCAGGCTCACCGAGGTCTCGCACTACGAGCAGTACTTC.

The chain uses TRBV2 and TRBJ1-1; D remains ambiguous. The CDR3 spans 15 residues. Germline V gene sequence: CDR1 SNHLY, CDR2 FYNNEI. The V end was cut by 5 bases, the J end by 5 bases, with 18 bases between. This CDR3 is CASSSDRGGDTEAFF. The CDR3 DNA sequence: TGTGCCAGCAGTTCGGACCGGGGAGGTGATACTGAAGCTTTCTTT. Based on the CDR3 plus reference TRBV2 and TRBJ1-1, the full variable domain is EPEVTQTPSHQVTQMGQEVILRCVPISNHLYFYWYRQILGQKVEFLVSFYNNEISEKSEIFDDQFSVERPDGSNFTLKIRSTKLEDSAMYFCASSSDRGGDTEAFFGQGTRLTVV.

The V and J genes are TRBV14 and TRBJ2-7; 14 bases are a match to TRBD2. V shed 1 base, J shed 2 bases, and the junction held 1 base outside the gene matches. The CDR3 runs to 16 residues. The V gene's germline CDR1 is SGHDN and CDR2 FVKESK. CDR3 sequence reads: CASSQAGLAGAYEQYF. CDR3 sequence (DNA): TGTGCCAGCAGCCAAGCGGGACTAGCGGGGGCCTACGAGCAGTACTTC. Together with reference TRBV14 and TRBJ2-7, the CDR3 gives the full variable domain: EAGVTQFPSHSVIEKGQTVTLRCDPISGHDNLYWYRRVMGKEIKFLLHFVKESKQDESGMPNNRFLAERTGGTYSTLKVQPAELEDSGVYFCASSQAGLAGAYEQYFGPGTRLTVT.

This clone showed up just once. The chain has TRBV5-1 and TRBJ2-2, with 9 bases identical to TRBD2. V trimming: 4 bases; J trimming: 2 bases; junction bases outside the gene matches: 9. The CDR3 contains 17 residues. Germline CDR1 is SGHRS and CDR2 is YFSETQ. CDR3 loop: CASSRSVAGANTGELFF. For the CDR3, the DNA is TGCGCCAGCAGCCGGAGCGTAGCGGGAGCCAACACCGGGGAGCTGTTTTTT. Complete variable domain (other parts from reference TRBV5-1 and TRBJ2-2): KAGVTQTPRYLIKTRGQQVTLSCSPISGHRSVSWYQQTPGQGLQFLFEYFSETQRNKGNFPGRFSGRQFSNSRSEMNVSTLELGDSALYLCASSRSVAGANTGELFFGEGSRLTVL.

The V gene is TRBV5-1, the J gene TRBJ2-7; D is uncertain. Trimming took off 0 bases at V and 5 bases at J, with 6 bases between the two ends. The CDR3 contains 12 residues. The V gene's germline CDR1 is SGHRS and CDR2 YFSETQ. In DNA, the CDR3 is TGCGCCAGCAGCTTGGGTTCTAACGAGCAGTACTTC. Translated, it gives CASSLGSNEQYF.

V gene TRBV6-5 combines with J gene TRBJ2-3, with 9 positions matching TRBD2. The V gene end was trimmed by 2 bases and the J gene end by 6 bases; junction bases not matched to a gene: 6. The CDR3 is 15 residues long. Germline CDR1 reads MNHEY; CDR2 reads SVGAGI. The chain's CDR3 is CASSYIAGEADTQYF. In nucleotides, the CDR3 is TGTGCCAGCAGTTACATAGCGGGAGAAGCGGATACGCAGTATTTT.

CDR3 loop: CAISEPGTAGELFF. As DNA, the CDR3 is TGTGCCATCAGTGAGCCCGGGACAGCCGGGGAGCTGTTTTTT. The chain carries TRBV10-3 and TRBJ2-2, with TRBD1 matching over 7 bases. The CDR3 sequence is 14 residues long. With 2 bases clipped from V and 6 bases from J, the junction kept 3 bases outside the gene matches. The germline V gene has CDR1 ENHRY and CDR2 SYGVKD.

Details on this clone: The same CDR3 is also encoded by other DNA sequences in this sample. V and J are TRBV11-2 and TRBJ2-7, with D possibly TRBD2 on 5 matching bases. CDR1 is SGHAT and CDR2 is FQNNGV in the germline V gene. Trimming shortened V by 3 bases and J by 5 bases, and 20 bases separated the two germline ends. There are 16 residues in the CDR3. The DNA of the CDR3 is TGTGCCAGCAGCTTGGCATTCGGCGGGTCCCCCCACGAGCAGTACTTC. Translated, it gives CASSLAFGGSPHEQYF.

The chain is built from TRBV28 and TRBJ1-5; 9 positions match TRBD1. The V and J ends lost 10 bases and 4 bases, in that order; junction bases with no gene match: 8. The CDR3 runs 14 residues. Germline CDR1 is MDHEN and CDR2 is SYDVKM. CDR3 sequence reads: CATPGGTGNQPQHF. As DNA, the CDR3 is TGTGCCACCCCTGGTGGGACAGGGAATCAGCCCCAGCATTTT. Together with reference TRBV28 and TRBJ1-5, the CDR3 gives the full variable domain: DVKVTQSSRYLVKRTGEKVFLECVQDMDHENMFWYRQDPGLGLRLIYFSYDVKMKEKGDIPEGYSVSREKKERFSLILESASTNQTSMYLCATPGGTGNQPQHFGDGTRLSIL.

Concerning this clone: Other DNA sequences in this sample translate to the same CDR3. The chain combines TRBV4-3 with TRBJ1-1; the D is unclear. This CDR3 is 14 amino acids long. Trimming left V 0 bases short and J 1 base short, with 6 bases between. Germline V CDR1 and CDR2: LGHNA, YSLEER. CDR3 residues: CASSQDRGNTEAFF. Written as DNA, the CDR3 is TGCGCCAGCAGCCAAGATCGGGGGAACACTGAAGCTTTCTTT.

This chain joins TRBV5-1 and TRBJ2-1; 13 bases agree with TRBD2. CDR1 is SGHRS, CDR2 YFSETQ, per germline. V was pared by 4 bases and J by 10 bases, with 8 bases of the junction left unmatched. The CDR3 has 15 residues. CDR3 protein: CASSPQGLAGPEQFF. The CDR3 DNA follows: TGCGCCAGCAGCCCCCAGGGACTAGCGGGACCAGAGCAGTTCTTC.

J is TRBJ1-1 and V is TRBV14; 9 bases are a match to TRBD1. The germline V gene encodes CDR1 SGHDN and CDR2 FVKESK. V gave up 5 bases and J gave up 5 bases; unmatched junction bases: 12. This CDR3 comprises 16 residues. The CDR3 protein is CASSKYLLTGGTEAFF. For the CDR3, the DNA is TGTGCCAGCAGCAAATATTTATTGACAGGGGGGACTGAAGCTTTCTTT.

This clone is a singleton in its sample. The rearrangement uses TRBV4-1 and TRBJ2-7; 7 bases align to TRBD2. Germline CDR1 and CDR2: MGHRA and YSYEKL. V lost 0 bases and J lost 4; bases outside the gene matches: 3. The CDR3 covers 14 residues. The CDR3 sequence is CASSQEWRGYEQYF. Written as DNA, the CDR3 is TGCGCCAGCAGCCAAGAGTGGCGGGGGTACGAGCAGTACTTC.

This clone was seen a handful of times. The chain couples TRBV7-9 to TRBJ2-5, with 14 bases aligning to TRBD2. This CDR3 has 15 residues. The V segment lost 5 bases and the J segment 11 bases; nucleotides outside the gene matches: 10. Per the germline V gene, CDR1 is SEHNR and CDR2 is FQNEAQ (reference sequence). CDR3 loop: CASSPTGLAGEEQYF. Here the CDR3 DNA reads TGTGCCAGCAGCCCGACGGGACTAGCGGGAGAAGAGCAGTACTTC.

This chain connects TRBV7-2 to TRBJ2-1; 7 nucleotides agree with TRBD2. Trimming took 1 base from V and 0 from J; bases not matched to a gene: 3. Germline V gene data show CDR1 as SGHTA and CDR2 as FQGNSA. This CDR3 is built from 16 residues. Written as DNA, the CDR3 is TGTGCCAGCAGCTTAGAGCGGGGATTCTCCTACAATGAGCAGTTCTTC. Residues: CASSLERGFSYNEQFF.

V usage is TRBV14 and J usage is TRBJ2-5; D is unresolved. With 0 bases removed from V and 7 bases from J, the gap between germline ends came to 6 bases. Germline V gene lookup returns CDR1 SGHDN and CDR2 FVKESK. CDR3 size: 12 residues. The CDR3, as DNA: TGTGCCAGCAGCCAAGATGCGCGGACCCAGTACTTC. Amino acid sequence: CASSQDARTQYF. Complete variable domain (other parts from reference TRBV14 and TRBJ2-5): EAGVTQFPSHSVIEKGQTVTLRCDPISGHDNLYWYRRVMGKEIKFLLHFVKESKQDESGMPNNRFLAERTGGTYSTLKVQPAELEDSGVYFCASSQDARTQYFGPGTRLLVL.

The genes are TRBV7-6 and TRBJ2-7, with TRBD2 identical over 9 bases. From germline, CDR1 is SGHVS and CDR2 FNYEAQ. The CDR3 spans 15 residues. After removal of 4 bases from V and 0 bases from J, the junction contained 4 bases not matched to a gene. Written as DNA, the CDR3 is TGTGCCAGCAGCTCGAATAGCGGGAGCTCCTACGAGCAGTACTTC. Its translation is CASSSNSGSSYEQYF.

V usage is TRBV19 and J usage is TRBJ1-2, with 8 bases that match TRBD1. With V trimmed by 6 bases and J by 1 base, 4 bases remained unmatched. CDR1 and CDR2 (germline): LNHDA, SQIVND (reference sequence). This CDR3 region has 14 residues. The chain's CDR3 is CASSTGGDNYGYTF. The CDR3 nucleotides read TGTGCCAGTAGCACAGGGGGGGATAACTATGGCTACACCTTC.

This chain joins TRBV6-4 and TRBJ2-2; 7 bases agree with TRBD2. The ends lost 5 bases at V and 4 bases at J; junction bases unmatched: 7. The CDR3 contains 15 residues. From germline, CDR1 is MRHNA and CDR2 SNTAGT. The CDR3 sequence is CASSLLAEVTGELFF. CDR3 in DNA: TGTGCCAGCAGTCTTCTAGCGGAGGTCACCGGGGAGCTGTTTTTT.

This chain connects TRBV7-2 to TRBJ2-3, with 9 bases lining up with TRBD2. The CDR3 length is 18 residues. J was trimmed by 1 base and V by 5 bases; bases with no gene match: 13. Germline V gene lookup returns CDR1 SGHTA and CDR2 FQGNSA. CDR3 in DNA: TGTGCCAGCAGCCAAGCTAGCGGGAAAGGGTTCCGCACAGATACGCAGTATTTT. Residues: CASSQASGKGFRTDTQYF.

This rearrangement joins TRBV15 to TRBJ2-1, with 11 positions matching TRBD2. This CDR3 comprises 17 residues. V lost 4 bases, J lost 5 bases, and 10 bases stayed unmatched. The germline V gene encodes CDR1 LNHNV and CDR2 YYDKDF (reference sequence). The CDR3 reads CATSKVRGTSGDNEQFF. The CDR3, as DNA: TGTGCCACCAGCAAGGTCCGAGGGACTAGCGGAGACAATGAGCAGTTCTTC.

The chain carries TRBV6-5 and TRBJ2-5; tentatively, D is TRBD1 (6 bases). CDR1 is MNHEY, CDR2 SVGAGI, per germline. Trimming left V 5 bases short and J 2 bases short, with 12 bases between. The CDR3 runs to 14 residues. The DNA for the CDR3 is TGTGCCAGCAGTAAGACAGGTCTTCAAGAGACCCAGTACTTC. It codes for CASSKTGLQETQYF.

The chain joins TRBV5-1 to TRBJ2-7; TRBD1 agrees at 9 bases. The CDR3 runs 14 residues. Germline CDR1 SGHRS, CDR2 YFSETQ. J gave up 2 bases and V 3 bases, and 3 bases lay outside the gene matches. The chain's CDR3 is CASSSDRGAYEQYF. DNA for the CDR3: TGCGCCAGCAGCTCGGACAGGGGCGCCTACGAGCAGTACTTC.